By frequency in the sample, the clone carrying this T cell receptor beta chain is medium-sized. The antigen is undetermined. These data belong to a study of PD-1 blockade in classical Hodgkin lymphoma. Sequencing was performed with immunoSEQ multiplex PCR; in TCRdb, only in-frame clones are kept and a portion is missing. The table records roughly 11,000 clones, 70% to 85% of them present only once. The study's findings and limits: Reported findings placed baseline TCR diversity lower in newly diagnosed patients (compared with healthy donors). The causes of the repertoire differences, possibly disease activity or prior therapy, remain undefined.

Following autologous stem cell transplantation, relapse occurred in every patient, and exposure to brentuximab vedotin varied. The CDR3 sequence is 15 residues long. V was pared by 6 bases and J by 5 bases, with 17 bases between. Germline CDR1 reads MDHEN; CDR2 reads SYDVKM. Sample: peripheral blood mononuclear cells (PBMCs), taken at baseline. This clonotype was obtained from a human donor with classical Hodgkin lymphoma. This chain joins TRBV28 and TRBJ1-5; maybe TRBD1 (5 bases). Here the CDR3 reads CASRSKLGLHQPQHF. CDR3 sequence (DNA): TGTGCCAGCAGATCGAAACTGGGACTCCATCAGCCCCAGCATTTT.